The clone carrying this TCR beta chain was counted between two and nine times. Its antigen is undetermined. Profiling relied on immunoSEQ multiplex PCR, and the TCRdb table lists in-frame clones only, not all of them. The sample shows around 33,000 clones, roughly 71% of them seen only once. Germline CDR1 MNHNS, CDR2 SASEGT. V was cut by 5 bases and J by 3 bases, with 14 bases left in between. CDR3 length equals 15 residues. This sample was included in a study of STAT5B mutations in CD4+ large granular lymphocyte leukemia. Whole-study results and caveats: Patient CD4-sorted repertoires looked more clonal than healthy CD4+ repertoires, even without putative leukemic clones. TRBV06-family usage was enriched in top patient clones (8/27) versus controls (2/35). Without HLA matching, higher CD4+ than CD8+ T-LGLL clonality could reflect small sample size.

This chain uses TRBV6-1 with TRBJ1-5; TRBD1 is a possible D gene (6 bases). This sequence originates from a human donor in good health. Sequenced sample: CD4+ T cells from blood buffy coats. Here the CDR3 reads CASSPHGGYNQPQHF. The CDR3 DNA sequence: TGTGCCAGCAGTCCCCACGGGGGCTACAATCAGCCCCAGCATTTT.